This T cell receptor beta chain was obtained from a study of blood T cell repertoires in COVID-19. Sequencing used immunoSEQ multiplex PCR; TCRdb keeps in-frame clones, though not all of them. The profile covers over 110,000 clones, with roughly 84% appearing a single time and roughly 3.9% taken by the ten largest. J gave up 3 bases and V 0 bases, and 6 bases lay outside the gene matches. Germline-derived CDR1 and CDR2 are SGHRS and YFSETQ. The CDR3 is made up of 16 amino acids. The receptor's source is a man aged 50 to 59 in a cohort exposed to, infected with or recovered from COVID-19 (not recorded which). The source material was PBMCs or T cells enriched from blood (not recorded which). The genes are TRBV5-1 and TRBJ1-5; TRBD1 matches 7 bases. The chain's CDR3 is CASSLEGGQVNQPQHF. The CDR3 DNA reads as TGCGCCAGCAGCTTGGAAGGAGGACAGGTCAATCAGCCCCAGCATTTT. The variable domain in full, with the rest retrieved from reference TRBV5-1 and TRBJ1-5, is KAGVTQTPRYLIKTRGQQVTLSCSPISGHRSVSWYQQTPGQGLQFLFEYFSETQRNKGNFPGRFSGRQFSNSRSEMNVSTLELGDSALYLCASSLEGGQVNQPQHFGDGTRLSIL.